This is a list of T cell receptor beta chains from one sample in a study of blood T cell repertoires in COVID-19. Assay: immunoSEQ multiplex PCR; the TCRdb copy retains only in-frame clones and omits some. The sample has about 250,000 clones, 85% to 90% seen once. Sequencing was performed on peripheral blood. The receptors come from a woman aged 40 to 49 who had recovered from COVID-19. Each CDR3 is given with its conserved first and last residue. Each record gives: D gene, V gene, clone size, J gene, CDR3 protein, CDR3 DNA. D genes are given only for firm matches. Not all rows give a size; the values are once, few, many and, for expanded clones, a class.

D: TRBD1; V: TRBV28; size: few; J: TRBJ1-6; CDR3: CASSRPFLRGRGSSPLHF; DNA: TGTGCCAGCAGTCGCCCCTTTCTCAGGGGGCGGGGGTCTTCACCCCTCCACTTT
D: .; V: TRBV18; size: .; J: TRBJ2-3; CDR3: CASSPPPGDTQYF; DNA: TGTGCCAGCTCACCGCCCCCCGGGGATACGCAGTATTTT
D: .; V: TRBV6-5; size: .; J: TRBJ2-3; CDR3: CASSYSGGSTDTQYF; DNA: TGTGCCAGCAGTTACTCGGGCGGGAGCACAGATACGCAGTATTTT
D: .; V: TRBV7-9; size: .; J: TRBJ2-5; CDR3: CASSLILETQYF; DNA: TGTGCCAGCAGCCTAATTTTAGAGACCCAGTACTTC
D: TRBD2; V: TRBV19; size: .; J: TRBJ2-5; CDR3: CASSIRPSGTSGLGETQYF; DNA: TGTGCCAGTAGTATCCGTCCCTCCGGGACTAGCGGTTTAGGTGAGACCCAGTACTTC
D: .; V: TRBV2; size: .; J: TRBJ1-1; CDR3: CASSAQGQNTEAFF; DNA: TGTGCCAGCAGTGCCCAGGGACAGAACACTGAAGCTTTCTTT
D: .; V: TRBV13; size: .; J: TRBJ2-5; CDR3: CASRHNPEETQYF; DNA: TGTGCCAGCAGACACAACCCAGAAGAGACCCAGTACTTC
D: .; V: TRBV7-9; size: .; J: TRBJ1-1; CDR3: CASSLATANTEAFF; DNA: TGTGCCAGCAGCTTAGCCACAGCGAACACTGAAGCTTTCTTT
D: .; V: TRBV7-2; size: .; J: TRBJ2-3; CDR3: CASSLVGGPAQDTQYF; DNA: TGTGCCAGCAGCTTAGTCGGCGGCCCCGCCCAGGATACGCAGTATTTT
D: .; V: TRBV6-5; size: .; J: TRBJ1-1; CDR3: CASSFPGGTEAFF; DNA: TGTGCCAGCAGTTTCCCCGGGGGGACTGAAGCTTTCTTT
D: TRBD1; V: TRBV19; size: .; J: TRBJ1-5; CDR3: CASSGTGGNQPQHF; DNA: TGTGCCAGTAGCGGGACAGGGGGTAATCAGCCCCAGCATTTT
D: TRBD1; V: TRBV6-5; size: once; J: TRBJ1-3; CDR3: CASSTDRVGNTIYF; DNA: TGTGCCAGCAGTACAGACAGGGTTGGAAACACCATATATTTT
D: .; V: TRBV5-8; size: .; J: TRBJ1-6; CDR3: CASSLLLLNSPLHF; DNA: TGTGCCAGCAGCTTGCTACTCTTAAATTCACCCCTCCACTTT
D: .; V: TRBV6-5; size: .; J: TRBJ2-7; CDR3: CASIRDIPSHEQYF; DNA: TGTGCCAGCATTCGGGACATCCCATCGCACGAGCAGTACTTC
D: .; V: TRBV19; size: .; J: TRBJ2-7; CDR3: CASSIGGPGHEQYF; DNA: TGTGCCAGTAGTATAGGGGGGCCAGGGCACGAGCAGTACTTC
D: .; V: TRBV6-1; size: .; J: TRBJ2-4; CDR3: CASSEGGPSIAKNIQYF; DNA: TGTGCCAGCAGTGAAGGCGGCCCTTCTATAGCCAAAAACATTCAGTACTTC
D: TRBD2; V: TRBV10-2; size: .; J: TRBJ2-2; CDR3: CASKAGGGTGELFF; DNA: TGCGCCAGCAAAGCGGGGGGCGGCACCGGGGAGCTGTTTTTT
D: .; V: TRBV28; size: .; J: TRBJ2-7; CDR3: CASSLEYEQYF; DNA: TGTGCCAGCAGTCTGGAGTACGAGCAGTACTTC
D: .; V: TRBV19; size: .; J: TRBJ1-2; CDR3: CASSRGTPGGYTF; DNA: TGTGCCAGTTCAAGGGGGACCCCGGGAGGCTACACCTTC
D: .; V: TRBV27; size: few; J: TRBJ2-2; CDR3: CASRARAPGELFF; DNA: TGTGCCAGCCGAGCAAGAGCGCCCGGGGAGCTGTTTTTT
D: .; V: TRBV7-2; size: .; J: TRBJ2-2; CDR3: CASSFWGLSGELFF; DNA: TGTGCCAGCAGCTTTTGGGGGCTGAGCGGGGAGCTGTTTTTT
D: .; V: TRBV18; size: .; J: TRBJ1-2; CDR3: CASSISASPYGYTF; DNA: TGTGCCAGCTCCATAAGCGCAAGCCCCTATGGCTACACCTTC
D: .; V: TRBV27; size: once; J: TRBJ2-1; CDR3: CASSPTYNEQFF; DNA: TGTGCCAGCAGTCCTACCTACAATGAGCAGTTCTTC
D: TRBD1; V: TRBV6-5; size: few; J: TRBJ1-2; CDR3: CASSYLQGDNYGYTF; DNA: TGTGCCAGCAGTTACTTACAGGGGGACAACTATGGCTACACCTTC